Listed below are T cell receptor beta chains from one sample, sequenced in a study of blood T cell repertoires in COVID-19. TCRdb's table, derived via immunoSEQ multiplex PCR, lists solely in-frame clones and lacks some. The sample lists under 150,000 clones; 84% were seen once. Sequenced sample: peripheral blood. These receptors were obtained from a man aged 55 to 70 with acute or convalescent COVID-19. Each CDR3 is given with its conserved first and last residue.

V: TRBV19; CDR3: CASSSRLAGVNIQYF
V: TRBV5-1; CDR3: CASSLQGAPYNEQFF
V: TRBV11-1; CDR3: CASSLFIQETQYF
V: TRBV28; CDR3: CASSPSGANVLTF
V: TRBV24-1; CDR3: CATSLGQGLAVGANVLTF
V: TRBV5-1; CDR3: CASSPSGVGANTEAFF
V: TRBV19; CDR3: CASSYSGTGAVEQYF
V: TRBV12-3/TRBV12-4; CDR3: CASSFGNTEAFF
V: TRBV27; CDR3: CASSFLRGRSTETQYF
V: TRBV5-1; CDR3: CASSLAGSGDTIYF
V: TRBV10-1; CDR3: CASSAGQGDTEAFF
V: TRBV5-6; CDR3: CASSFSLAGSYEQYF
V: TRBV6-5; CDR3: CASSLAGNYGYTF
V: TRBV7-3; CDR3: CASSLGQGAYNEQFF
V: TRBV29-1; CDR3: CSVGWDRPYEQYF
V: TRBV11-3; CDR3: CASSRDGGAGTDTQYF
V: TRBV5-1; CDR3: CASRDGQGAIVETQYF
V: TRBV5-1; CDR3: CASSFQPVQGGIDTQYF
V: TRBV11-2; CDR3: CASSLFPGPVYEQYF
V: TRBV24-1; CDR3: CATSDHETGGEQYF
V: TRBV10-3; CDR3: CAITDRAGGANEQYF
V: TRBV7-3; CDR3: CASSFHGGGGTDTQYF
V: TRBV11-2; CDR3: CASSLGARDRGQNGYTF
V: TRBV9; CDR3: CASSTTGSSYEQYF
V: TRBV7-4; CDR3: CASSLALAGGLYEQYF
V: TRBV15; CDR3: CATSRDLGLNTEAFF
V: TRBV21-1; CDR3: CATKFPSPTRSTEAFF
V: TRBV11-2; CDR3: CASSPAGELFF
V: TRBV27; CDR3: CASSPGRRDEKLFF
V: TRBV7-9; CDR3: CASSLGTVSEKLFF
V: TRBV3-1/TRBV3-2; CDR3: CASSQTGFHSPLHF
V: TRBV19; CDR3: CASSIFPSGAFF
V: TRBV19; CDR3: CASSGDRGNGYTF
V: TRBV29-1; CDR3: CSVVDIPGQGNGYTF
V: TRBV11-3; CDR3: CASSLGGPVNTIYF
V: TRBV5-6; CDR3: CASSLGLAGGSTDTQYF
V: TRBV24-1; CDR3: CATSARQIRDNEQFF
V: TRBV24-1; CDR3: CATSGPGTNTGELFF
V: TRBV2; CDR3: CASNRGFNEKLFF
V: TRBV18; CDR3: CASSSGQPYEQYF
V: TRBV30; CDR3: CAWGTGGVRTF
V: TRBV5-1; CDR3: CASSLVFRGATGETQYF
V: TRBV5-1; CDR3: CASSFGSGRDGELFF
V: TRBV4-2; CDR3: CASSQERGGRARNEQFF
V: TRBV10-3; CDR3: CATGDRRVDGYTF
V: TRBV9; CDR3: CASSAHGEGETQYF
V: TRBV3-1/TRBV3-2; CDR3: CASSQALAGGRGTQYF
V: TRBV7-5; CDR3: CARSFGLAGGPTNEQFF
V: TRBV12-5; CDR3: CASGLGQGNNQPQHF
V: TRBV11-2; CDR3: CASSSSRKTVRLETQYF
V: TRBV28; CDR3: CASSGRGVLAEAFF
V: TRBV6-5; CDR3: CASSYVMGGPGTEAFF
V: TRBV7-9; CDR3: CASSLDRGGNGYTF
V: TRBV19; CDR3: CASTPGGYSYSPLHF
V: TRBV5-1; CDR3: CASSAGQGPRGELFF